This T cell receptor beta chain comes out of a study of Graves' ophthalmopathy and Graves' hyperthyroidism. Study-wide results and limits: The blood repertoire also included most expanded thyroid clonotypes above 0.001 frequency.

Amplified TCR beta CDR3 regions were obtained using RNA transcripts as template. RT-PCR in the first round used HTBI primers; a second-round multiplex PCR followed. From the multiplex PCR reads, TCRdb called clonotypes with MiXCR, one entry per CDR3 protein. Of roughly 700,000 distinct CDR3 sequences in the sample, 40% were seen once. Points on this clonotype: Its antigen is unidentified.

No donor had other autoimmune disease, uncontrolled infection, pregnancy or lactation. Isolation of PBMCs was performed using about 9 ml of fresh peripheral blood. CDR3 length equals 17 residues. CDR1 is MGHDK, CDR2 SYGVNS, per germline. The V and J ends lost 1 base and 1 base, in that order; junction bases with no gene match: 8. The V and J genes are TRBV25-1 and TRBJ1-1, with 8 bases fitting TRBD1. The clonotype originates from an adult man with Graves' ophthalmopathy. The material sequenced was peripheral blood. The CDR3 coding sequence is TGTGCCAGCAGTGAATGGGGGCAGGGGGCGCAGAACACTGAAGCTTTCTTT. Its protein product is CASSEWGQGAQNTEAFF.